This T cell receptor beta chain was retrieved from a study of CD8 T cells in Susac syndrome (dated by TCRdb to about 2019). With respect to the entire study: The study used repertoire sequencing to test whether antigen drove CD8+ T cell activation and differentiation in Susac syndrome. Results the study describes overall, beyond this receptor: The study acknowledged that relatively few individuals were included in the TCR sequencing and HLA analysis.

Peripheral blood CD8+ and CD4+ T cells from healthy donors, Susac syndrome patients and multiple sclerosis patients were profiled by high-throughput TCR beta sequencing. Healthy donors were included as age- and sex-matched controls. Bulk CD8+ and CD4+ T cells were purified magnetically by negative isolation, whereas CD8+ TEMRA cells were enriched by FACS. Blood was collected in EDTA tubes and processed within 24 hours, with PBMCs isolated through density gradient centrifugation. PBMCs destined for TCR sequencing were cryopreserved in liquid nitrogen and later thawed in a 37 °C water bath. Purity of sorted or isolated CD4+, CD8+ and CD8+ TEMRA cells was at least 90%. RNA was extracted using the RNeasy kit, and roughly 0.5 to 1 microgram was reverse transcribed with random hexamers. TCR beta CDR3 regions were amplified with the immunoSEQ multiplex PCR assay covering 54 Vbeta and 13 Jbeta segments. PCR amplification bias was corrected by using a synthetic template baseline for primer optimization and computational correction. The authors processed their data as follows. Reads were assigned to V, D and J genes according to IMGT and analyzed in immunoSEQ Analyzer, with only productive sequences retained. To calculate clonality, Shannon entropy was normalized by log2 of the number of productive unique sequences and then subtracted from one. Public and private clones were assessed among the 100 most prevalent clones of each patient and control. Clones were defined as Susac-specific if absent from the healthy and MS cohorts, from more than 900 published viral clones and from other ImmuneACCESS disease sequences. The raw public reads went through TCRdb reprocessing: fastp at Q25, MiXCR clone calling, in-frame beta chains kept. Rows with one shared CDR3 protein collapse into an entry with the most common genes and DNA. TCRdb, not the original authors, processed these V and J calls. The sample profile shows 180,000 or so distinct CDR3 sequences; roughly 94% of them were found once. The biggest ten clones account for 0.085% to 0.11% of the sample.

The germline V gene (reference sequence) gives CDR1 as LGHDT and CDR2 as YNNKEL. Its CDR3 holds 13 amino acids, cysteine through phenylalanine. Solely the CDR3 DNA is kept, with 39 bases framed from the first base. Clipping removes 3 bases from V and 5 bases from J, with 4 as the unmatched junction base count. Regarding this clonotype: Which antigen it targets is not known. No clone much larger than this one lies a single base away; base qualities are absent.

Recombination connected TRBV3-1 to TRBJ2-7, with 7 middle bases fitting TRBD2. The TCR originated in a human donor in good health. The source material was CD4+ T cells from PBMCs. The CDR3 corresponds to CASSHNLADEQYF. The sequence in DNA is TGTGCCAGCAGCCATAACCTAGCGGACGAGCAGTACTTC.